The 18 T cell receptor beta chains below come from one sample, sequenced in a study of multiple sclerosis patients with progressive multifocal leukoencephalopathy. This table comes from immunoSEQ multiplex PCR, and its TCRdb copy is limited to in-frame clones, with some not included. Among tens of thousands of clones listed, more than 85% were seen once. As for time point: before natalizumab initiation. The sample taken for sequencing was PBMCs. These receptors were obtained from a man under 40 with multiple sclerosis.

V gene TRBV6-6 combines with J gene TRBJ1-5; 7 bases line up with TRBD1. CDR1 and CDR2 (germline): MNHNY, SVGAGI (reference sequence). This CDR3 contains 16 residues. V lost 0 bases and J lost 0; bases outside the gene matches: 2. The CDR3 spells CASSYSTGYSNQPQHF. In DNA, the CDR3 is TGTGCCAGCAGTTACTCGACAGGGTATAGCAATCAGCCCCAGCATTTT.

This chain joins TRBV19 and TRBJ2-1; 11 nucleotides match TRBD2. CDR3 length: 15 amino acids. The V gene end was trimmed by 6 bases and the J gene end by 8 bases; junction bases not matched to a gene: 9. Looked up from germline, CDR1 is LNHDA and CDR2 is SQIVND (reference sequence). CDR3 in DNA: TGTGCCAGTAGCTTGATAGCGGGAGGGCCGCATGAGCAGTTCTTC. Amino acid sequence: CASSLIAGGPHEQFF.

This clone occurred once. The rearrangement joins TRBV14 to TRBJ2-3, with TRBD2 as a possible D gene (6 bases). V was shortened by 4 bases and J by 1 base, with 9 bases between the two germline ends. CDR1 SGHDN and CDR2 FVKESK come from the germline V gene. The CDR3 length is 14 residues. CDR3: CASSLGGGTDTQYF. The CDR3 DNA follows: TGTGCCAGCAGCCTGGGAGGTGGCACAGATACGCAGTATTTT.

Written as DNA, the CDR3 is TGTGCCAGCAGCCCCCTGGGACAGGGACATCAGCCCCAGCATTTT. Translating gives CASSPLGQGHQPQHF. The chain links TRBV4-2 to TRBJ1-5, with 9 bases that match TRBD1. Trimming at V came to 4 bases and at J to 5 bases, leaving 6 bases not matched to a gene. The germline CDR1 and CDR2 sequences are LGHNA and YNFKEQ. The CDR3 sequence is 15 residues long.

The chain couples TRBV4-1 to TRBJ2-5; D ambiguous. Germline V gene lookup returns CDR1 MGHRA and CDR2 YSYEKL. Trimming cost V 4 bases and J 1 base, with 7 bases left between them. The CDR3 loop spans 13 amino acids. The CDR3 DNA reads as TGCGCCAGCAGCCTGGGCGTCCAAGAGACCCAGTACTTC. It translates to CASSLGVQETQYF.

The chain is built from TRBV4-1 and TRBJ2-1, with D perhaps assigned TRBD1 or TRBD2 (5 bases each). This CDR3 region has 16 residues. The V end was cut by 2 bases, the J end by 9 bases, with 20 bases between. Looked up from germline, CDR1 is MGHRA and CDR2 is YSYEKL. The CDR3 nucleotides read TGCGCCAGCAGCCAAATCCCAGGGACCTTAAGGAGTGAGCAGTTCTTC. Protein sequence: CASSQIPGTLRSEQFF.

This clone turned up a few times. The V gene is TRBV2, the J gene TRBJ2-5, with 7 bases fitting TRBD2. V shed 4 bases, J shed 1 base, and the junction held 6 bases outside the gene matches. Germline-derived CDR1 and CDR2 are SNHLY and FYNNEI. The CDR3 runs 15 residues. The CDR3 DNA reads TGTGCCAGCAGTGGGAGTTGGGGGGGCCAAGAGACCCAGTACTTC. It translates to CASSGSWGGQETQYF.

This chain joins TRBV18 and TRBJ1-3; the D is unclear. With 3 bases removed from V and 0 bases from J, the gap between germline ends came to 9 bases. The CDR3 contains 15 residues. Germline assignment: CDR1 KGHSH and CDR2 LQKENI. CDR3 region: CASSPTSVSGNTIYF. The CDR3 DNA is TGTGCCAGCTCACCTACCTCAGTCTCTGGAAACACCATATATTTT.

The chain links TRBV7-8 to TRBJ2-7; D gene unclear. Trimming removed 1 base at V and 2 bases at J, with 6 bases between. Germline CDR1 is SGHVS and CDR2 is FQNEAQ. The length of the CDR3 is 13 residues. The CDR3, as DNA: TGTGCCAGCAGCTTAGTGGGAACCTACGAGCAGTACGTC. Translated: CASSLVGTYEQYV.

J is TRBJ2-5 and V is TRBV11-3; D call uncertain. The DNA end is a closer match to TRBJ2-7, so the J assignment may be wrong. The CDR3 has 11 amino acids. Germline lookup yields CDR1 SGHNT and CDR2 YENEEA. CDR3 protein: CASNSPYEQYF. As DNA, the CDR3 is TGTGCCAGCAATTCACCCTACGAGCAGTACTTC.

The chain links TRBV4-1 to TRBJ2-1, with TRBD2 as a possible D gene (5 bases). CDR1 and CDR2 from the germline V gene are MGHRA and YSYEKL. V was clipped by 3 bases and J by 2 bases, with 11 bases between them. This CDR3 spans 15 amino acids. The CDR3 sequence is CASSHGIETYNEQFF. The CDR3 DNA is TGCGCCAGCAGCCACGGGATCGAGACCTACAATGAGCAGTTCTTC.

This clone came up once. V is TRBV6-5 and J is TRBJ2-7; 7 bases fit TRBD1. Germline assignment: CDR1 MNHEY and CDR2 SVGAGI. V gave up 5 bases and J gave up 6 bases; unmatched junction bases: 10. CDR3 length equals 14 residues. CDR3 coding DNA: TGTGCCAGCAGTGAGCGACAGGGATGGGGCGAGCAGTACGTC. This sequence encodes CASSERQGWGEQYV.

On this clone itself: One end of the junction fails to match germline, which may point to a read error. This chain joins TRBV5-1 and TRBJ2-3; D may be TRBD1 or TRBD2 (5 bases each). CDR1 is SGHRS, CDR2 YFSETQ, per germline. The CDR3 contains 13 residues. Here the CDR3 reads CASSLAHQGTHYF. Here the CDR3 DNA reads TGCGCCAGCAGCTTGGCTCACCAAGGGACGCACTATTTT. Using reference TRBV5-1 and TRBJ2-3 for the parts outside the CDR3, the full variable domain is KAGVTQTPRYLIKTRGQQVTLSCSPISGHRSVSWYQQTPGQGLQFLFEYFSETQRNKGNFPGRFSGRQFSNSRSEMNVSTLELGDSALYLCASSLAHQGTHYFGPGTRLTVL.

This chain links TRBV27 with TRBJ2-1; no clear D. The CDR3 totals 16 residues. The V end lost 2 bases, the J end lost 2 bases, and 13 bases lay between the germline ends. Germline loops: CDR1 MNHEY, CDR2 SMNVEV (reference sequence). Here the CDR3 DNA reads TGTGCCAGCAGTTTAATAGGCCCTACTACCTACAATGAGCAGTTCTTC. Protein product: CASSLIGPTTYNEQFF.

The V call is TRBV10-3, the J call TRBJ2-7, with D unclear. Germline-derived CDR1 and CDR2 are ENHRY and SYGVKD. The CDR3 runs to 14 residues. V was clipped by 2 bases and J by 3 bases, with 11 bases between them. The CDR3 DNA is TGTGCCATCAGTGAGGGCTACTTGGGCTACGAGCAGTACGTC. This encodes CAISEGYLGYEQYV.

The chain carries TRBV30 and TRBJ1-5; D is undetermined. CDR1 GTSNPN and CDR2 SVGIG come from the germline V gene (reference sequence). There are 13 residues in the CDR3. V lost 2 bases and J lost 5, with 10 bases in between. CDR3 residues: CAWSKGGDQPQHF. CDR3 nucleotide sequence: TGTGCCTGGAGTAAGGGTGGGGATCAGCCCCAGCATTTT. The whole variable domain, filled in from reference TRBV30 and TRBJ1-5, reads SQTIHQWPATLVQPVGSPLSLECTVEGTSNPNLYWYRQAAGRGLQLLFYSVGIGQISSEVPQNLSASRPQDRQFILSSKKLLLSDSGFYLCAWSKGGDQPQHFGDGTRLSIL.

The chain is built from TRBV30 and TRBJ2-7; D is perhaps TRBD2 (5 bases). Trimming stripped 1 base from V and 3 bases from J, with 13 bases between. The germline V gene has CDR1 GTSNPN and CDR2 SVGIG (reference sequence). CDR3 size: 14 residues. This CDR3 is CAWSAGGSLYEQYF. The CDR3 DNA reads TGTGCCTGGAGTGCTGGCGGGTCTCTCTACGAGCAGTACTTC.

The chain joins TRBV4-3 to TRBJ2-2, with TRBD2 identical over 12 bases. J was trimmed by 7 bases and V by 0 bases; bases with no gene match: 6. This CDR3 has 17 amino acids. Germline V gene data show CDR1 as LGHNA and CDR2 as YSLEER. The CDR3 spells CASSQDTSGRRDGELFF. CDR3 DNA sequence: TGCGCCAGCAGCCAAGATACTAGCGGGAGGCGGGACGGGGAGCTGTTTTTT.